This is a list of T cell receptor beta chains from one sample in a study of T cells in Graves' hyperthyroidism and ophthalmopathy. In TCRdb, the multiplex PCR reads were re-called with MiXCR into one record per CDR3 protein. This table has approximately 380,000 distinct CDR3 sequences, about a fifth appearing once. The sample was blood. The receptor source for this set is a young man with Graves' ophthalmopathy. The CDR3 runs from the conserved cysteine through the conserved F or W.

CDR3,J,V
CASSYSDSSSYEQYF,TRBJ2-7,TRBV6-2/TRBV6-3
CASTQGDGYTF,TRBJ1-2,TRBV3-1
CASSPRTGGWMNTEAFF,TRBJ1-1,TRBV11-3
CASSESRRSYNEQFF,TRBJ2-1,TRBV6-1
CASSLPLGGGTGELFF,TRBJ2-2,TRBV12-3/TRBV12-4
CASRDQKSNQPQHF,TRBJ1-5,TRBV28
CASKGANTGELFF,TRBJ2-2,TRBV12-3/TRBV12-4
CASTREGIPGYGYTF,TRBJ1-2,TRBV18
CASSLELQVQETQYF,TRBJ2-5,TRBV11-2
CASSFTDTEAFF,TRBJ1-1,TRBV13
CSVAARRTGTGPRRDTQYF,TRBJ2-3,TRBV29-1
CASSEGRRAGGYTF,TRBJ1-2,TRBV2
CAISEPVVQKGDGYTF,TRBJ1-2,TRBV10-3
CASSQVRSSGTGNQPQHF,TRBJ1-5,TRBV4-1
CASRLGGQTGELFF,TRBJ2-2,TRBV28
CASSLGGETGELFF,TRBJ2-2,TRBV28
CSAQEKYEQYF,TRBJ2-7,TRBV20-1
CAGSLARGTDTQYF,TRBJ2-3,TRBV5-1
CASSQDSDTLGGGNIQYF,TRBJ2-4,TRBV4-1
CASSDYRGTVEQYF,TRBJ2-7,TRBV6-1
CASSTRGLNTEAFF,TRBJ1-1,TRBV3-1
CASSYMFEGRNNEQFF,TRBJ2-1,TRBV6-6
CSARTRTSGGIADTQYF,TRBJ2-3,TRBV20-1
CASSYHLAGGRDTQYF,TRBJ2-3,TRBV12-3/TRBV12-4
CASNMGQGQDEQFF,TRBJ2-1,TRBV6-1
CASILWTENTEAFF,TRBJ1-1,TRBV12-3/TRBV12-4
CASSATGTGGADTEAFF,TRBJ1-1,TRBV13
CASSLDRINGYTF,TRBJ1-2,TRBV5-1
CATSREDSDYGYTF,TRBJ1-2,TRBV15
CASSDDRGPGGYTF,TRBJ1-2,TRBV13
CASSLESGFGTDTQYF,TRBJ2-3,TRBV5-6
CASRGAASPLHF,TRBJ1-6,TRBV11-2
CASSEPGEQYF,TRBJ2-7,TRBV12-3/TRBV12-4
CASSTSGQGTNQPQHF,TRBJ1-5,TRBV27
CASSLDPVGETQYF,TRBJ2-5,TRBV7-9
CASSQDGQREETQYF,TRBJ2-5,TRBV4-2
CASRQGNQPQHF,TRBJ1-5,TRBV2
CASGGADHEQFF,TRBJ2-1,TRBV6-5
CASSYSISYNEQFF,TRBJ2-1,TRBV6-2/TRBV6-3